This passage covers 12 T cell receptor beta chains from one sample sequenced in a study of T-cell reconstitution after alpha-beta-depleted transplantation in children. Using unique molecular identifiers, the investigators prepared the TCRbeta library. Using its own MiXCR run on the PCR reads, TCRdb lists one record per CDR3 protein. Here the sample spans about 160,000 distinct CDR3 sequences, 11% being singletons. The material sequenced was PBMCs, taken before TCRalphabeta/CD19-depleted stem cell transplant. These receptors were obtained from a boy aged 2 to 10 with acute myeloid leukemia, due to receive a stem cell transplant.

This clonotype was detected many times. V is TRBV2 and J is TRBJ2-1; unclear D gene. The CDR3 is 16 amino acids. The V and J ends lost 2 bases and 0 bases respectively, with 11 bases between them. Germline V lookup: CDR1 SNHLY, CDR2 FYNNEI. DNA of the CDR3: TGTGCCAGCAGTGAAACCGCATACCGCTCCTACAATGAGCAGTTCTTC. It encodes CASSETAYRSYNEQFF.

This clonotype was seen ten or more times. The genes are TRBV6-6 and TRBJ1-2; a possible D gene is TRBD1 (5 bases). The CDR3 consists of 13 residues. Germline V gene lookup returns CDR1 MNHNY and CDR2 SVGAGI (reference sequence). Trimming removed 7 bases at V and 8 bases at J, with 17 bases between. CDR3 in DNA: TGTGCCAGCACCCTTCAGGGCCTTGAGGGCTACACCTTC. Translated, it gives CASTLQGLEGYTF.

About this clonotype: Possible read error: a much larger clone is one base away. The chain recombines TRBV20-1 with TRBJ1-2, with 7 bases lining up with TRBD1. Germline lookup yields CDR1 DFQATT and CDR2 SNEGSKA (reference sequence). The CDR3 runs 13 residues. Here the CDR3 reads CGASPGQNYGYTF. The CDR3 DNA is TGCGGTGCTTCCCCGGGACAGAACTATGGCTACACCTTC.

In this sample, this clonotype turned up many times. This chain connects TRBV20-1 to TRBJ2-5; possible D gene TRBD1, 5 bases. V lost 1 base and J lost 3, with 9 bases in between. Germline V gives CDR1 DFQATT, CDR2 SNEGSKA (reference sequence). The CDR3 is made up of 13 amino acids. In nucleotides, the CDR3 is TGCAGTGCTAGAGGGCAGGGAAAAGAGACCCAGTACTTC. Translation gives CSARGQGKETQYF.

This clonotype was picked up many times. The V gene is TRBV4-2, the J gene TRBJ1-5, with D possibly matching TRBD1 (5 bases). Per the germline V gene, CDR1 is LGHNA and CDR2 is YNFKEQ. The germline V and J ends were trimmed by 0 bases and 5 bases, with 11 bases remaining between them. The CDR3 sequence is 15 residues long. This CDR3 is CASSQDWGGDQPQHF. The CDR3 coding sequence is TGTGCCAGCAGCCAAGACTGGGGCGGGGATCAGCCCCAGCATTTT.

This clonotype was seen many times. The rearrangement uses TRBV11-1 and TRBJ1-6; maybe TRBD1 (5 bases). CDR1 SGHAT and CDR2 FQDESV come from the germline V gene (reference sequence). CDR3 length equals 15 residues. V shed 3 bases and J shed 3 bases, with 9 bases lying between them. The CDR3 here is CASSFAGFYNSPLHF. DNA of the CDR3: TGTGCCAGCAGCTTCGCAGGGTTCTATAATTCACCCCTCCACTTT. Looking up the rest from reference TRBV11-1 and TRBJ1-6 gives the full variable domain: EAEVAQSPRYKITEKSQAVAFWCDPISGHATLYWYRQILGQGPELLVQFQDESVVDDSQLPKDRFSAERLKGVDSTLKIQPAELGDSAMYLCASSFAGFYNSPLHFGNGTRLTVT.

This clonotype was counted at least ten times. The chain couples TRBV12-3 or TRBV12-4 to TRBJ2-7; TRBD1 might be the D (6 bases). V gave up 7 bases and J gave up 5 bases, with 18 bases separating them. The CDR3 has 14 amino acids. CDR3 bases: TGTGCCAGCAACAGGGACGCGGTGAGCGACGAGCAGTACTTC. This translates into CASNRDAVSDEQYF.

This clonotype was seen ten or more times. The V call is TRBV7-9, the J call TRBJ1-1, with D possibly TRBD1 on 6 matching bases. The germline V gene encodes CDR1 SEHNR and CDR2 FQNEAQ (reference sequence). This CDR3 spans 15 amino acids. Trimming left V 6 bases short and J 4 bases short, with 18 bases between. The CDR3 sequence: CASSKQGIGGTEAFF. In DNA, the CDR3 is TGTGCCAGCAGTAAACAGGGAATCGGGGGCACTGAAGCTTTCTTT.

This clonotype was recorded many times. A junction boundary mismatches the germline segment, possibly from a read error. The chain uses TRBV12-3 or TRBV12-4 and TRBJ2-1, with a possible D match to TRBD1 (6 bases). The CDR3 sequence is 13 residues long. DNA of the CDR3: TGTGCCAGCAGTTTATCACCACAGGGTATGGAGCTCTTC. This encodes CASSLSPQGMELF.

This clonotype was seen at least ten times. The chain recombines TRBV6-2 or TRBV6-3 with TRBJ2-1; D might be TRBD1 (6 bases). Germline-derived CDR1 and CDR2 are MNHEY and SVGEGT. The CDR3 contains 11 residues. V was cut by 4 bases and J by 10 bases, with 8 bases left in between. CDR3 in DNA: TGTGCCAGCAGTTTGGGACAAGAGCAGTTCTTC. Translated: CASSLGQEQFF.

This clonotype was counted ten times or more. This chain connects TRBV28 to TRBJ1-2, with a tentative D call TRBD1 (6 bases). The V and J ends lost 5 bases and 6 bases respectively, with 13 bases between them. This CDR3 comprises 13 residues. Germline CDR1 reads MDHEN; CDR2 reads SYDVKM. DNA for the CDR3: TGTGCCAGCAGTATGGTGGGGGCGCATGGCTACACCTTC. Translating gives CASSMVGAHGYTF.

This chain links TRBV30 with TRBJ1-2, with D maybe TRBD1 (5 bases). CDR1 is GTSNPN and CDR2 is SVGIG in the germline V gene (reference sequence). The CDR3 has 12 amino acids. V was cut by 3 bases and J by 4 bases, with 9 bases left in between. CDR3 sequence: CAWSLGPYGYTF. CDR3 DNA: TGTGCCTGGAGCTTGGGACCCTATGGCTACACCTTC.